Below are 2 T cell receptor beta chains sequenced from a single sample in a study of blood T cell repertoires in COVID-19 (dated by TCRdb to the early 2020s). The library was prepared using the immunoSEQ multiplex PCR assay. This immuneACCESS table, as held by TCRdb, lists in-frame sequences with V and J called but not all clones. Of the missing ones, under half trace to an unresolved V gene in checked studies; the others have no known cause. The sample table holds about 140,000 clones, of which more than 60% were seen once. The ten largest clones represent about 8.4% of the sample. Sequencing was carried out using peripheral blood. These receptors all stem from a woman between 45 and 60 years old with active or convalescent COVID-19.

The V and J genes are TRBV28 and TRBJ2-7, with 14 bases lining up with TRBD2. CDR1 and CDR2 from the germline V gene are MDHEN and SYDVKM. This CDR3 contains 14 residues. V shed 6 bases, J shed 11 bases, and the junction held 9 bases outside the gene matches. The CDR3 here is CASSSGTSGSRKYF. The CDR3 bases are TGTGCCAGCAGCTCCGGGACTAGCGGGAGTAGAAAGTACTTC.

V gene TRBV6-5 combines with J gene TRBJ1-5; D is ambiguous. Germline V CDR1 and CDR2: MNHEY, SVGAGI. With 6 bases removed from V and 3 bases from J, the gap between germline ends came to 15 bases. The CDR3 runs 15 residues. The CDR3: CASRPFQENNQPQHF. Written as DNA, the CDR3 is TGTGCCAGCAGACCATTCCAGGAAAACAATCAGCCCCAGCATTTT.